Each of the 23 T cell receptor beta chains below was sequenced from the same sample in a study of technical replicates of blood from a few donors. The protocol was immunoSEQ multiplex PCR, while the TCRdb copy is restricted to in-frame clones and leaves out a portion. The sample has roughly 87,000 clones, approximately 94% seen once. Sequencing was done on a sample of T cells isolated from PBMCs. The receptors come from a human donor in good health.

The chain links TRBV19 to TRBJ1-1; D is unclear. Germline V gene data show CDR1 as LNHDA and CDR2 as SQIVND (reference sequence). V was clipped by 2 bases and J by 1 base, with 11 bases between them. The CDR3 is 15 residues long. The CDR3 loop reads CASSIWAVGNTEAFF. CDR3 DNA sequence: TGTGCCAGTAGTATATGGGCCGTCGGGAACACTGAAGCTTTCTTT.

The V call is TRBV30, the J call TRBJ2-3; 8 bases map to TRBD2. This CDR3 is built from 16 residues. In germline, CDR1 is GTSNPN, CDR2 SVGIG (reference sequence). V shed 0 bases and J 0 bases; nucleotides not matched to a gene: 5. As DNA, the CDR3 is TGTGCCTGGAGTGTACGGCGGGGGGATAGCACAGATACGCAGTATTTT. Protein sequence: CAWSVRRGDSTDTQYF.

V is TRBV9 and J is TRBJ1-4; D is unresolved. Germline V gene lookup returns CDR1 SGDLS and CDR2 YYNGEE. This CDR3 is 18 amino acids long. The ends were cut back, 0 bases at V and 0 bases at J, with 15 bases in the middle. CDR3 nucleotide sequence: TGTGCCAGCAGCGTAGCGGGGAGTTCGAGGGCAACTAATGAAAAACTGTTTTTT. This encodes CASSVAGSSRATNEKLFF.

The chain links TRBV5-5 to TRBJ1-4; D remains ambiguous. This CDR3 has 15 amino acids. Germline loops: CDR1 SGHKS, CDR2 YYEKEE (reference sequence). Between the trimmed V and J ends, which lost 1 base and 8 bases, there was a span of 15 bases. CDR3 loop: CASSLNVGELEKLFF. In DNA form, the CDR3 reads TGTGCCAGCAGCTTGAATGTGGGAGAACTGGAAAAACTGTTTTTT. The full variable domain, with the rest looked up from reference TRBV5-5 and TRBJ1-4, is DAGVTQSPTHLIKTRGQQVTLRCSPISGHKSVSWYQQVLGQGPQFIFQYYEKEERGRGNFPDRFSARQFPNYSSELNVNALLLGDSALYLCASSLNVGELEKLFFGSGTQLSVL.

This chain connects TRBV5-1 to TRBJ2-7, with TRBD2 matching 8 bases. J gave up 5 bases and V 2 bases, and 6 bases lay outside the gene matches. CDR1 and CDR2 from the germline V gene are SGHRS and YFSETQ. CDR3 size: 14 residues. The CDR3 bases are TGCGCCAGCAGCTTTTGGTCGGGGGGGGACGAGCAGTACTTC. It translates to CASSFWSGGDEQYF.

The V call is TRBV5-1, the J call TRBJ1-2; 8 bases line up with TRBD1. With V trimmed by 2 bases and J by 3 bases, 3 bases remained unmatched. Germline CDR1 SGHRS, CDR2 YFSETQ. CDR3 length equals 14 residues. The CDR3 bases are TGCGCCAGCAGCTTCACGACAGGGGACTATGGCTACACCTTC. Its protein is CASSFTTGDYGYTF.

The chain joins TRBV10-1 to TRBJ2-7; TRBD1 matches 10 bases. The V segment lost 6 bases and the J segment 3 bases; nucleotides outside the gene matches: 11. The CDR3 is made up of 16 amino acids. Germline lookup yields CDR1 WNHNN and CDR2 SYGVQD (reference sequence). CDR3 in DNA: TGCGCCAGCAGCTACCAACGGGACAGGGGACTCTACGAGCAGTACTTC. It translates to CASSYQRDRGLYEQYF.

V is TRBV18 and J is TRBJ1-5; D gene unclear. The CDR3 spans 15 residues. V was pared by 3 bases and J by 3 bases, with 12 bases between. Germline V gene sequence: CDR1 KGHSH, CDR2 LQKENI. The CDR3 is CASSPTRQDNQPQHF. The CDR3, as DNA: TGTGCCAGCTCACCCACCAGACAAGACAATCAGCCCCAGCATTTT.

This sequence joins TRBV7-8 and TRBJ2-7; no clear D. The CDR3 totals 14 residues. V lost 4 bases to trimming and J lost 3 bases, with 13 bases between them. Germline CDR1 and CDR2: SGHVS and FQNEAQ. CDR3 coding DNA: TGTGCCAGCAGCTCCCGACCCTCGGGCTACGAGCAGTACTTC. Protein: CASSSRPSGYEQYF.

J is TRBJ1-3 and V is TRBV7-8, with D hard to call. Germline V gives CDR1 SGHVS, CDR2 FQNEAQ. The CDR3 contains 12 residues. V was trimmed by 3 bases and J by 4 bases, leaving 4 bases between them. CDR3: CASSFPGNTIYF. Here the CDR3 DNA reads TGTGCCAGCAGCTTTCCGGGAAACACCATATATTTT. The complete variable domain, with remaining parts taken from reference TRBV7-8 and TRBJ1-3, reads GAGVSQSPRYKVAKRGQDVALRCDPISGHVSLFWYQQALGQGPEFLTYFQNEAQLDKSGLPSDRFFAERPEGSVSTLKIQRTQQEDSAVYLCASSFPGNTIYFGEGSWLTVV.

The V call is TRBV5-6, the J call TRBJ2-5; TRBD1 matches 8 bases. CDR1 and CDR2 (germline): SGHDT, YYEEEE. The trim removed 1 base at V and 5 bases at J, leaving 7 bases unmatched. This CDR3 is 15 amino acids long. The CDR3 DNA reads as TGTGCCAGCAGCTTGAGACCGGACAGGGTTGAGACCCAGTACTTC. Translated: CASSLRPDRVETQYF.

The V gene is TRBV6-5, the J gene TRBJ2-1; weak D call: TRBD2 (6 bases). V gave up 0 bases and J gave up 6 bases, with 12 bases separating them. CDR3 length equals 15 residues. Germline CDR1 is MNHEY and CDR2 is SVGAGI. This chain's CDR3 is CASSYSWGSGNEQFF. The CDR3 nucleotides are TGTGCCAGCAGTTACTCATGGGGTAGCGGCAATGAGCAGTTCTTC.

CDR3 in DNA: TGTGCCAGCAAATTAATATACTGGACAGTTACAGCGGGAGTCTCCTACGAGCAGTACTTC. The encoded protein is CASKLIYWTVTAGVSYEQYF. The V gene is TRBV27, the J gene TRBJ2-7; TRBD2 agrees at 8 bases. The CDR3 is 20 residues long. The J segment lost 0 bases and the V segment lost 7 bases, leaving 23 bases of the junction unmatched. The germline gives CDR1 MNHEY, CDR2 SMNVEV (reference sequence).

The chain recombines TRBV10-1 with TRBJ2-7, with TRBD2 matching over 7 bases. Unmatched junction bases numbered 10, after V lost 0 bases and J lost 5 bases. The CDR3 runs to 16 residues. CDR1 is WNHNN, CDR2 SYGVQD, per germline (reference sequence). DNA of the CDR3: TGCGCCAGCAGTGAGTCGAGCGGCGGGAGTTTGCACGAGCAGTACTTC. Its translation is CASSESSGGSLHEQYF.

For this clone: The junction and the germline gene differ at one end; a read error may be behind it. The V call is TRBV29-1, the J call TRBJ2-7, with 8 bases fitting TRBD2. Germline V gene sequence: CDR1 SQVTM, CDR2 ANQGSEA. There are 14 residues in the CDR3. CDR3 nucleotide sequence: TGCAGCGCTGAAGAGACTAGCGACTCCTACGAGCAGTACTTC. Translated: CSAEETSDSYEQYF.

The chain uses TRBV29-1 and TRBJ2-1; D might be TRBD1 (5 bases). The V and J ends lost 2 bases and 8 bases respectively, with 13 bases between them. The CDR3 consists of 13 residues. Germline V gene data show CDR1 as SQVTM and CDR2 as ANQGSEA. Written as DNA, the CDR3 is TGCAGCGTTGAAAGTAGGGGTTCGGATGAGCAGTTCTTC. It specifies CSVESRGSDEQFF.

In its sample, this clone was seen once. The chain uses TRBV5-1 and TRBJ2-7, with a tentative D call TRBD1 (6 bases). Trimming pared 0 bases from V and 2 bases from J, leaving 9 bases between. The CDR3 loop spans 14 amino acids. In germline, CDR1 is SGHRS, CDR2 YFSETQ. As DNA, the CDR3 is TGCGCCAGCAGCTTGGTAGGGGGTCCCTACGAGCAGTACTTC. Translating gives CASSLVGGPYEQYF.

This chain connects TRBV7-9 to TRBJ2-6, with TRBD1 as a possible D gene (6 bases). V lost 4 bases and J lost 1, with 11 bases in between. Germline-derived CDR1 and CDR2 are SEHNR and FQNEAQ (reference sequence). The CDR3 has 16 residues. CDR3 protein: CASSYTGPSGANVLTF. The DNA of the CDR3 is TGTGCCAGCAGCTATACAGGGCCTTCTGGGGCCAACGTCCTGACTTTC.

This clone appeared a single time. The rearrangement links TRBV7-9 to TRBJ1-5, with 9 nucleotides matching TRBD1. The CDR3 loop spans 16 amino acids. Trimming cost V 1 base and J 5 bases; bases outside gene matches: 6. Germline V gene data show CDR1 as SEHNR and CDR2 as FQNEAQ (reference sequence). CDR3 amino acids: CASSLVSGQGYQPQHF. CDR3 sequence (DNA): TGTGCCAGCAGCTTAGTCTCGGGACAGGGTTATCAGCCCCAGCATTTT.

The chain links TRBV5-8 to TRBJ1-2, with D possibly matching TRBD1 (5 bases). Germline CDR1 and CDR2: SGHTS and YDEGEE. V was shortened by 2 bases and J by 4 bases, with 12 bases between the two germline ends. This CDR3 is 14 amino acids long. CDR3 sequence: CASSLRGPPYGYTF. In nucleotides, the CDR3 is TGTGCCAGCAGCTTAAGGGGCCCGCCCTATGGCTACACCTTC.

This chain joins TRBV5-4 and TRBJ2-3; 9 positions agree with TRBD1. The V gene end was trimmed by 0 bases and the J gene end by 5 bases; junction bases not matched to a gene: 13. The CDR3 length is 18 residues. The germline V gene has CDR1 SGHNT and CDR2 YYREEE (reference sequence). The chain's CDR3 is CASSLDAGTGNTGDTQYF. The CDR3 nucleotides read TGTGCCAGCAGCTTGGACGCGGGGACAGGGAACACGGGAGATACGCAGTATTTT.

The gene calls are TRBV7-8 and TRBJ2-5, with D maybe TRBD1 (6 bases). The V end was cut by 9 bases, the J end by 4 bases, with 24 bases between. Germline assignment: CDR1 SGHVS and CDR2 FQNEAQ. The CDR3 sequence is 16 residues long. In DNA, the CDR3 is TGTGCCAGTAAGCTCTGGGCAGGGGTGAATACAGAGACCCAGTACTTC. Amino acids: CASKLWAGVNTETQYF.

This chain links TRBV2 with TRBJ1-2; D is undetermined. The V gene's germline CDR1 is SNHLY and CDR2 FYNNEI. The CDR3 loop spans 13 amino acids. V lost 7 bases to trimming and J lost 7 bases, with 16 bases between them. The CDR3 region is CASKESIRGGYTF. CDR3 DNA sequence: TGTGCCAGCAAGGAGTCTATCAGAGGTGGCTACACCTTC.